A selection of T cell receptor beta chains follows, all from one sample in a study of shared clonotypes between healthy human individuals. Clones were sequenced by immunoSEQ multiplex PCR, and TCRdb holds only the in-frame ones, with some missing. This table has 2 million to 2.5 million clones, roughly 95% appearing once. Source material: naive CD4+ T cells sorted from blood. The receptors come from a man aged 18 to 35 in good health. CDR3s include the opening cysteine and the closing phenylalanine or tryptophan. The listing skips clone size in some rows; elsewhere it reads once, few, many or a size class.

clone_size v_call cdr3_aa
. TRBV2 CASRTRATVSGANVLTF
. TRBV27 CASRLYGNEKLFF
. TRBV11-2 CAAGGTRTGEQYF
. TRBV10-3 CAISDSGVQETQYF
. TRBV2 CASSSDRGNEKLFF
. TRBV9 CASSVTRGRYEQYF
. TRBV5-1 CASSSGTGSYNEQFF
. TRBV25-1 CASSEYGWEQFF
. TRBV7-2 CASSGSTDTQYF
. TRBV18 CASSPSEGRGEQYF
. TRBV5-6 CASSLAGEQFF
once TRBV5-1 CASSLAPGNEQFF
. TRBV7-9 CASSLALTGPGANVLTF
. TRBV28 CASSFGGDYGYTF
. TRBV5-1 CASSLEGQSQETQYF
. TRBV7-6 CASIGGNTEAFF
. TRBV5-1 CASSWGTGRYNEQFF
. TRBV10-3 CAITQGAGEQYF
. TRBV2 CASSPGLGSYEQYF
. TRBV6-6 CASSYSGPTRPTQHF
. TRBV6-1 CASSHTGAGANVLTF
. TRBV19 CASSGSGQGYEQYF
. TRBV9 CASSLGMAAEQETQYF
once TRBV10-3 CAISPQVGGNNEQFF
few TRBV28 CASSFRSPLHF
many TRBV6-5 CASNTPGAGYTF
. TRBV14 CASSQHGTGTYNEQFF
. TRBV28 CASTTGGTTGLSGYTF
once TRBV6-6 CASGTGSYNEQFF
. TRBV27 CASRLTSRSGELFF
. TRBV7-8 CASSPTYKGPYNEQFF